This TCR beta chain was obtained from a study of neoadjuvant nivolumab and ipilimumab in lung cancer. With respect to this clone: Its antigen remains unknown.

Unmatched junction bases numbered 6, after V lost 1 base and J lost 3 bases. The germline CDR1 and CDR2 sequences are SGHTA and FQGNSA. The CDR3 runs to 16 residues. Clones were read by immunoSEQ multiplex PCR, and TCRdb kept only the in-frame ones, dropping some. In the table there are approximately 30,000 clones, over 75% of which are singletons. Study-wide results and caveats: Compared with tumor-adjacent uninvolved lung, resected tumors showed greater richness and clonality. Only two of four nivolumab-treated tumors gained richness and clonality by surgery. Pathologic regression was not significantly tied to TCR clonality.

This sequence was found in an adult with non-small cell lung cancer. The chain is built from TRBV7-2 and TRBJ2-5, with 9 positions matching TRBD2. The sequencing here drew on peripheral blood, taken after neoadjuvant nivolumab, alone or with ipilimumab, at or shortly before surgery. The CDR3 DNA is TGTGCCAGCAGCTTAGTCGGAGGCGGGGGGGAAGAGACCCAGTACTTC. Translation: CASSLVGGGGEETQYF.